This T cell receptor beta chain derives from a study of human T cells and chemical hapten exposure. This clonotype showed up just a few times. CDR1 and CDR2 from the germline V gene are KGHSH and LQKENI. V dropped 1 base and J dropped 1 base, with 8 bases sitting between them. The CDR3 loop spans 14 amino acids. Time point noted: patch test 2, 6 weeks after DPC sensitization. Sample treatment: therapeutic diphenylcyclopropenone sensitization with weekly scalp DPC. Patches went on only after blood had been drawn each time. Within the library, unique molecular identifiers were attached to each individual cDNA molecule. From the RACE reads, TCRdb called clonotypes with MiXCR, one entry per CDR3 protein. This sample has a few hundred thousand distinct CDR3 sequences; over 6% occur once, and the top ten carry roughly 5.4%.

The sequences come from whole blood, collected in connection with sensitization to the hapten diphenylcyclopropenone (DPC). This rearrangement joins TRBV18 to TRBJ2-7, with D possibly TRBD2 on 6 matching bases. The sequence was obtained from a young woman with alopecia areata. Some clones in this sample may be carry-over from other donors' samples. This chain's CDR3 is CASSPRGVSYEQYF. In nucleotides, the CDR3 is TGTGCCAGCTCACCACGGGGGGTTTCCTACGAGCAGTACTTC.